This T cell receptor (beta chain) appears in the sequencing data of a study of PD-L1 blockade in urothelial cancer. On the study more broadly: Patients commenced atezolizumab in the mid-2010s, and it was given at 1,200 mg intravenously every 3 weeks. Of some 29 patients, just under 26 were males with bladder-origin urothelial cancer. Per blood sample, T cells had a median of roughly 150,000.

The sample's time point: pretreatment peripheral blood. The repertoire was sequenced with immunoSEQ multiplex PCR; TCRdb's copy has only in-frame clones and lacks some. This sample carries tens of thousands of clones, 75% to 85% of them seen once, and the ten largest clones take about 1.6%. CDR1 is LNHDA, CDR2 SQIVND, per germline (reference sequence). V shed 3 bases, J shed 5 bases, and the junction held 3 bases outside the gene matches. The CDR3 is made up of 14 amino acids. The sample was PBMCs, taken around atezolizumab (anti-PD-L1) treatment. This chain joins TRBV19 and TRBJ2-2; 7 bases agree with TRBD2. The TCR originated in a man aged 70-80 years with urothelial cancer. CDR3 bases: TGTGCCAGTAGTATTGGGACTACGACCGGGGAGCTGTTTTTT. It is translated as CASSIGTTTGELFF.